One TCR beta chain is described in this entry. No antigen is known for it. The length of the CDR3 is 11 residues. With the Oncomine TCR Beta short-read assay, DNA from cultured CD4+ T cells was sequenced. Via MiXCR, TCRdb re-called the PCR reads, giving one row per CDR3 protein. The profile shows some 10,000 distinct CDR3 sequences, roughly 70% of them singletons. This sample stems from a study of vaccination and CD4 T cells after COVID-19. Findings of the study overall: SARS-CoV-2-reactive clonotypes rose nonsignificantly, with the median going from roughly 21 to 40.

Treatment indicated: approximately nine-day PBMC culture with coronavirus spike peptide pools or control peptides (ViraFEST assay). Sequencing input: CD4+ T cells from blood, cultured in vitro. The chain recombines TRBV21-1 with TRBJ1-2. TRBV21-1 is assigned pseudogene status. The receptor was isolated from a human donor who had recovered from COVID-19. The CDR3 DNA is TGTGCCAGCAAAGAGAACTATGGCTACACCTTC. Translated, it gives CASKENYGYTF.